This T cell receptor (beta chain) was sequenced for a study of blood T cell repertoires in COVID-19. Study in general: Whether acute or convalescent, the COVID-19 samples came from the United States, Italy and Spain.

This clone has just one count. Profiled with immunoSEQ multiplex PCR; TCRdb holds only in-frame clones, not every one. This sample has a few hundred thousand clones, with 80% to 90% found just once. There are 14 residues in the CDR3. Germline V gene lookup returns CDR1 MNHEY and CDR2 SVGAGI. V gave up 4 bases and J gave up 4 bases, with 13 bases separating them. Specimen: PBMCs or T cells enriched from blood (not recorded which). The genes are TRBV6-5 and TRBJ2-5; D is possibly TRBD1 (6 bases). This TCR was recovered from a woman aged 40-49 years with acute COVID-19. This CDR3 is CASSSTGRGETQYF. As DNA, the CDR3 is TGTGCCAGCAGTTCGACAGGTCGGGGAGAGACCCAGTACTTC.